The 28 T cell receptor beta chains below were found in one sample sequenced in a study of shared clonotypes between healthy human individuals (dated by TCRdb to the early 2020s). The method behind the library was the immunoSEQ multiplex PCR assay. The table comes from immuneACCESS by way of TCRdb, which keeps in-frame sequences with V and J called. Part of the clones is missing from these tables; in studies checked, under half for an unresolved V gene and the rest for unknown reasons. The table for this sample lists about 2.4 million clones; under 95% of them were counted only once. The ten largest clones represent about 0.38% of the sample. The sequencing input was naive CD4+ T cells from PBMCs. Interpreted using the paper, the cell subset or site label stands for: CD45RA+ positively selected. Receptors originate from a man younger than 35 in good health. Some clones in this sample may be carry-over from other donors' samples.

The chain links TRBV2 to TRBJ2-5, with D hard to call. The CDR3 runs to 11 residues. V gave up 10 bases and J gave up 5 bases, with 11 bases separating them. CDR1 is SNHLY, CDR2 FYNNEI, per germline. CDR3 amino acids: CATSTGETQYF. As DNA, the CDR3 is TGTGCCACCTCGACCGGGGAGACCCAGTACTTC. The entire variable domain, with the rest obtained from reference TRBV2 and TRBJ2-5, is as follows: EPEVTQTPSHQVTQMGQEVILRCVPISNHLYFYWYRQILGQKVEFLVSFYNNEISEKSEIFDDQFSVERPDGSNFTLKIRSTKLEDSAMYFCATSTGETQYFGPGTRLLVL.

J is TRBJ2-2 and V is TRBV2, with unresolved D. The germline V and J ends were trimmed by 6 bases and 8 bases, with 10 bases remaining between them. The V gene's germline CDR1 is SNHLY and CDR2 FYNNEI. There are 12 residues in the CDR3. The CDR3 reads CASSSPPGELFF. CDR3 coding DNA: TGTGCCAGCAGCTCCCCCCCTGGGGAGCTGTTTTTT.

On this clone itself: The same CDR3 is also encoded by other DNA sequences in this sample. The chain carries TRBV18 and TRBJ2-3; D is undetermined. The CDR3 has 12 amino acids. Trimming took 6 bases from V and 5 from J, leaving 9 bases between them. Germline assignment: CDR1 KGHSH and CDR2 LQKENI. This CDR3 is CASSPLLDTQYF. The DNA of the CDR3 is TGTGCCAGCTCCCCCCTCCTAGATACGCAGTATTTT.

The gene calls are TRBV7-2 and TRBJ2-5, with 8 bases aligning to TRBD1. Trimming cost V 4 bases and J 1 base; bases outside gene matches: 5. The germline gives CDR1 SGHTA, CDR2 FQGNSA. The CDR3 spans 15 residues. The CDR3 sequence is CASSWGQGAQETQYF. The CDR3 nucleotides are TGTGCCAGCAGCTGGGGCCAGGGGGCCCAAGAGACCCAGTACTTC.

The rearrangement joins TRBV7-8 to TRBJ2-3; D gene unclear. The CDR3 totals 14 residues. CDR1 and CDR2 from the germline V gene are SGHVS and FQNEAQ. V lost 1 base and J 4 bases, leaving 9 bases between the germline ends. CDR3 sequence (DNA): TGTGCCAGCAGCTTAGTGGGATGGTCAGATACGCAGTATTTT. This encodes CASSLVGWSDTQYF.

The chain couples TRBV5-5 to TRBJ1-1, with no clear D. CDR1 is SGHKS, CDR2 YYEKEE, per germline (reference sequence). V shed 3 bases and J shed 8 bases, with 14 bases lying between them. The CDR3 runs to 13 residues. The CDR3 loop reads CASSSLTGEEAFF. In DNA, the CDR3 is TGTGCCAGCAGCTCCTTGACCGGAGAGGAAGCTTTCTTT.

The genes are TRBV7-2 and TRBJ2-2; D assignment may be TRBD1 or TRBD2 (5 bases each). Germline V gene lookup returns CDR1 SGHTA and CDR2 FQGNSA. This CDR3 contains 14 residues. With 3 bases removed from V and 4 bases from J, the gap between germline ends came to 9 bases. CDR3 sequence: CASSFVGATGELFF. As DNA, the CDR3 is TGTGCCAGCAGCTTCGTCGGGGCCACCGGGGAGCTGTTTTTT.

This chain connects TRBV5-4 to TRBJ2-7; D is unresolved. Germline V gives CDR1 SGHNT, CDR2 YYREEE (reference sequence). V gave up 0 bases and J gave up 1 base, with 11 bases separating them. CDR3 length: 15 residues. The CDR3 loop is CASSLEQTNSYEQYF. CDR3 nucleotides: TGTGCCAGCAGCTTGGAACAGACAAATTCCTACGAGCAGTACTTC.

The rearrangement links TRBV28 to TRBJ1-3; D perhaps matches TRBD1 (5 bases). Germline CDR1 and CDR2: MDHEN and SYDVKM. This CDR3 contains 12 residues. Trimming took off 5 bases at V and 11 bases at J, with 13 bases between the two ends. DNA for the CDR3: TGTGCCAGCAGTACAGGCGAAGTCGCCATATATTTT. Residues: CASSTGEVAIYF.

The chain uses TRBV5-1 and TRBJ2-1; 9 bases line up with TRBD2. Per germline, CDR1 SGHRS and CDR2 YFSETQ. J gave up 7 bases and V 3 bases, and 11 bases lay outside the gene matches. The CDR3 totals 16 residues. The CDR3 bases are TGCGCCAGCAGCTATTTAGCGGGAGCCTCAGAAAATGAGCAGTTCTTC. Its translation is CASSYLAGASENEQFF.

The chain recombines TRBV30 with TRBJ2-3, with TRBD2 as a possible D gene (6 bases). The CDR3 sequence is 17 residues long. Per the germline V gene, CDR1 is GTSNPN and CDR2 is SVGIG (reference sequence). With 2 bases removed from V and 2 bases from J, the gap between germline ends came to 20 bases. CDR3 region: CAWSRQGASAFTDTQYF. The CDR3 coding sequence is TGTGCCTGGAGTCGTCAAGGGGCTAGCGCCTTCACAGATACGCAGTATTTT.

Concerning this clone itself: The same CDR3 is also encoded by other DNA sequences in this sample. The V and J genes are TRBV7-9 and TRBJ1-5, with D hard to call. V was cut by 3 bases and J by 4 bases, with 4 bases left in between. The germline gives CDR1 SEHNR, CDR2 FQNEAQ (reference sequence). There are 12 residues in the CDR3. The CDR3 region has the DNA TGTGCCAGCAGCTTTGGGAATCAGCCCCAGCATTTT. Translated: CASSFGNQPQHF.

Worth noting for this clone: This specimen includes other DNA sequences encoding the same CDR3. The chain uses TRBV5-6 and TRBJ2-1; no clear D gene. The V and J ends lost 0 bases and 2 bases respectively, with 9 bases between them. This CDR3 spans 15 amino acids. The germline gives CDR1 SGHDT, CDR2 YYEEEE. The CDR3 DNA reads TGTGCCAGCAGCTTGGCCGGGCAGGCCTACAATGAGCAGTTCTTC. Protein: CASSLAGQAYNEQFF. Full variable domain (rest looked up from reference TRBV5-6 and TRBJ2-1): DAGVTQSPTHLIKTRGQQVTLRCSPKSGHDTVSWYQQALGQGPQFIFQYYEEEERQRGNFPDRFSGHQFPNYSSELNVNALLLGDSALYLCASSLAGQAYNEQFFGPGTRLTVL.

This clone occurred a few times. The sample has other DNA sequences that encode this CDR3 too. The rearrangement joins TRBV7-3 to TRBJ2-5; D call uncertain. Trimming pared 0 bases from V and 4 bases from J, leaving 6 bases between. Germline CDR1 reads SGHTA; CDR2 reads FQGTGA. The CDR3 has 13 residues. The CDR3 nucleotides read TGTGCCAGCAGCTTAACCAGTGGAGAGACCCAGTACTTC. It encodes CASSLTSGETQYF. The full variable domain, its missing parts supplied by reference TRBV7-3 and TRBJ2-5, is GAGVSQTPSNKVTEKGKYVELRCDPISGHTALYWYRQSLGQGPEFLIYFQGTGAADDSGLPNDRFFAVRPEGSVSTLKIQRTERGDSAVYLCASSLTSGETQYFGPGTRLLVL.

V is TRBV7-2 and J is TRBJ2-7, with D unresolved. Trimming stripped 2 bases from V and 2 bases from J, with 10 bases between. The CDR3 has 14 residues. Germline V CDR1 and CDR2: SGHTA, FQGNSA. DNA of the CDR3: TGTGCCAGCAGCTTAATGCCTTCTACCTACGAGCAGTACTTC. Protein product: CASSLMPSTYEQYF.

V gene TRBV6-6 combines with J gene TRBJ2-7; 10 bases fit TRBD1. This CDR3 comprises 13 residues. Germline V CDR1 and CDR2: MNHNY, SVGAGI (reference sequence). The V gene end was trimmed by 10 bases and the J gene end by 4 bases; junction bases not matched to a gene: 7. The CDR3 reads CATSGQGIYEQYF. For the CDR3, the DNA is TGTGCCACCTCGGGACAGGGGATTTACGAGCAGTACTTC.

This sequence joins TRBV5-1 and TRBJ2-1, with D unresolved. The V and J ends lost 4 bases and 12 bases respectively, with 14 bases between them. CDR1 is SGHRS and CDR2 is YFSETQ in the germline V gene. The CDR3 is 12 residues long. The CDR3 DNA sequence: TGCGCCAGCAGCCCAGAAACTTCGGGGCAGTTCTTC. Protein sequence: CASSPETSGQFF.

The genes are TRBV28 and TRBJ2-7; no definite D call. V lost 2 bases, J lost 6 bases, and 11 bases lay in between. Germline CDR1 is MDHEN and CDR2 is SYDVKM. The CDR3 is 13 amino acids. The CDR3 sequence is CASSLGSSREQYF. CDR3 DNA: TGTGCCAGCAGTTTAGGATCGTCTCGCGAGCAGTACTTC.

This chain links TRBV7-2 with TRBJ1-1, with D possibly being TRBD1 (5 bases). The CDR3 totals 14 residues. Germline CDR1 and CDR2: SGHTA and FQGNSA. V was cut by 4 bases and J by 9 bases, with 18 bases left in between. In nucleotides, the CDR3 is TGTGCCAGCAGCTCAACGGGTGCGGGGGTGAAAGCTTTCTTT. Translation gives CASSSTGAGVKAFF.

The chain links TRBV5-6 to TRBJ2-7; D unclear. The V end was cut by 4 bases, the J end by 1 base, with 15 bases between. Germline values: CDR1 SGHDT, CDR2 YYEEEE. The CDR3 is made up of 15 amino acids. The CDR3 DNA sequence: TGTGCCAGCAGCCTGCCGGACCGCCGGTCCTACGAGCAGTACTTC. It specifies CASSLPDRRSYEQYF.

V gene TRBV6-6 combines with J gene TRBJ1-5; tentatively, D is TRBD1 (5 bases). There are 16 residues in the CDR3. Germline V lookup: CDR1 MNHNY, CDR2 SVGAGI (reference sequence). V was cut by 0 bases and J by 2 bases, with 11 bases left in between. This CDR3 is CASSYSGQGGNQPQHF. The CDR3 nucleotides are TGTGCCAGCAGTTACTCGGGGCAGGGCGGCAATCAGCCCCAGCATTTT.

The chain is built from TRBV30 and TRBJ1-2, with D perhaps TRBD1 (5 bases). The germline V gene has CDR1 GTSNPN and CDR2 SVGIG (reference sequence). The CDR3 consists of 13 residues. The V and J ends lost 2 bases and 3 bases respectively, with 10 bases between them. DNA for the CDR3: TGTGCCTGGAGTTCGGGGGAGGACTATGGCTACACCTTC. This translates into CAWSSGEDYGYTF.

The V gene is TRBV5-1, the J gene TRBJ1-1; D possibly corresponds to TRBD1 (6 bases). The CDR3 extends over 15 amino acids. The V end lost 3 bases, the J end lost 1 base, and 13 bases lay between the germline ends. Germline V CDR1 and CDR2: SGHRS, YFSETQ. The CDR3 region has the DNA TGCGCCAGCAGCTCACAGGGAAGGGGGAACACTGAAGCTTTCTTT. Translated, it gives CASSSQGRGNTEAFF.

The chain employs TRBV5-1 and TRBJ2-1; D uncertain. Germline-derived CDR1 and CDR2 are SGHRS and YFSETQ. V shed 0 bases and J shed 5 bases, with 15 bases lying between them. The CDR3 is 16 amino acids. CDR3 DNA: TGCGCCAGCAGCTTGGCCATCTTCGGAGTCAACAATGAGCAGTTCTTC. Protein: CASSLAIFGVNNEQFF.

The gene calls are TRBV2 and TRBJ2-2; 14 bases are a match to TRBD2. The CDR3 runs to 15 residues. Germline V gives CDR1 SNHLY, CDR2 FYNNEI. V was clipped by 7 bases and J by 6 bases; unmatched bases: 4. The CDR3 DNA sequence: TGTGCCAGCACCCTGGGACTAGCGGGAGCCGGGGAGCTGTTTTTT. Its protein is CASTLGLAGAGELFF.

This chain uses TRBV15 with TRBJ1-1; D unresolved. CDR3 length: 16 amino acids. V was shortened by 0 bases and J by 5 bases, with 16 bases between the two germline ends. Germline V gives CDR1 LNHNV, CDR2 YYDKDF (reference sequence). CDR3 sequence: CATSREPGPGITEAFF. The CDR3, as DNA: TGTGCCACCAGCAGAGAACCGGGCCCGGGCATTACTGAAGCTTTCTTT.

CDR3 nucleotide sequence: TGTGCCAGCAGCCGACAGGGGTGGAACTATGGCTACACCTTC. This translates into CASSRQGWNYGYTF. J is TRBJ1-2 and V is TRBV28; 8 bases are a match to TRBD1. The CDR3 sequence is 14 residues long. Germline CDR1 reads MDHEN; CDR2 reads SYDVKM. The V and J ends lost 6 bases and 2 bases, in that order; junction bases with no gene match: 5.

The chain couples TRBV6-1 to TRBJ2-6, with D perhaps TRBD1 or TRBD2 (5 bases each). V lost 11 bases and J 2 bases, leaving 10 bases between the germline ends. Germline-derived CDR1 and CDR2 are MNHNS and SASEGT. The CDR3 runs 13 residues. For the CDR3, the DNA is TGTGCCGGGGGTAGGGCTGGGGCCAACGTCCTGACTTTC. Its translation is CAGGRAGANVLTF.